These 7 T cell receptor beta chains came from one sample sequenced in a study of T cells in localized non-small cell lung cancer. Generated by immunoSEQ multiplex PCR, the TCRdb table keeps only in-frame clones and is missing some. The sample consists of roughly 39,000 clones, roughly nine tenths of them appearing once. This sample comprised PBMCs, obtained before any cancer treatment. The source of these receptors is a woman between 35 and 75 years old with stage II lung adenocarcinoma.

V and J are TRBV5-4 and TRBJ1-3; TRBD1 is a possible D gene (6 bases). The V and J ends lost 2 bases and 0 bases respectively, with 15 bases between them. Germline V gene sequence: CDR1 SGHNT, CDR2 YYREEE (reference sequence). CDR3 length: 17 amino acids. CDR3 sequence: CASSLWTVSNSGNTIYF. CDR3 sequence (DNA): TGTGCCAGCAGCTTATGGACAGTATCAAACTCTGGAAACACCATATATTTT.

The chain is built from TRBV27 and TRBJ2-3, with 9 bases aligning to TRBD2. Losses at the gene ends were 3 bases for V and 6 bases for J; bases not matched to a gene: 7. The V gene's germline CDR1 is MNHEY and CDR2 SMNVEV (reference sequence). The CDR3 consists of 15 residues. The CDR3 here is CASSFRGGAIDTQYF. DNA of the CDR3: TGTGCCAGCAGTTTCCGCGGGGGGGCGATCGATACGCAGTATTTT.

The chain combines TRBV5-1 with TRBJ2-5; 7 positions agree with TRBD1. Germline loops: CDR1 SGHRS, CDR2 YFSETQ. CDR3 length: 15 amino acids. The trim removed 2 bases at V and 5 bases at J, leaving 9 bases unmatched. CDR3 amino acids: CASSFDRVKVETQYF. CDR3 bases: TGCGCCAGCAGCTTTGACAGGGTGAAGGTGGAGACCCAGTACTTC.

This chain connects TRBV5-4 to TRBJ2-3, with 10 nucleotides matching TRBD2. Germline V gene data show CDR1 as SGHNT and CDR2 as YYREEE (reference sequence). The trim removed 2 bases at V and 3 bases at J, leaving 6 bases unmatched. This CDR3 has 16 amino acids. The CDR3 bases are TGTGCCAGCAGCTTAGGACTAGCGGCGGGGACAGATACGCAGTATTTT. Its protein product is CASSLGLAAGTDTQYF.

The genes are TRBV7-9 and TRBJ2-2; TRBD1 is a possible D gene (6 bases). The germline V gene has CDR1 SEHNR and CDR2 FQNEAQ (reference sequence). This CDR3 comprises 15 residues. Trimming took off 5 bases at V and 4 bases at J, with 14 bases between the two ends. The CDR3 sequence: CASSPPQGFTGELFF. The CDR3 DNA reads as TGTGCCAGCAGCCCCCCTCAGGGGTTCACCGGGGAGCTGTTTTTT.

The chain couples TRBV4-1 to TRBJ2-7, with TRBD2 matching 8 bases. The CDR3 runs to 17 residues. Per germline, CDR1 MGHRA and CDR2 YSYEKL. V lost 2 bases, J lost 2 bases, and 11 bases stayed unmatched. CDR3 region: CASSQLRAGTRTYEQYF. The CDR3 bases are TGCGCCAGCAGCCAACTTAGGGCCGGGACTAGAACCTACGAGCAGTACTTC.

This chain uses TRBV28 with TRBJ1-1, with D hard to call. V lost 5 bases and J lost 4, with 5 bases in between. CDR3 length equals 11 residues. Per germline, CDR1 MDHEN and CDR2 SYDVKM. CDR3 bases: TGTGCCAGCAGTAACCCCACTGAAGCTTTCTTT. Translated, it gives CASSNPTEAFF.